One sample yielded the 19 T cell receptor beta chains listed below, sequenced in a study of technical replicates of blood from several donors. Profiling relied on immunoSEQ multiplex PCR, and the TCRdb table lists in-frame clones only, not all of them. Of under 85,000 clones in the sample, approximately 84% were seen once. Sequencing input: PBMCs. The receptors were sampled from a human donor in good health. Some clones in this sample may be carry-over from other donors' samples.

This rearrangement joins TRBV5-1 to TRBJ2-1; 8 nucleotides agree with TRBD2. Germline CDR1 SGHRS, CDR2 YFSETQ. Losses at the gene ends were 3 bases for V and 9 bases for J; bases not matched to a gene: 5. The CDR3 runs to 13 residues. CDR3: CASSSGGGFEQFF. Here the CDR3 DNA reads TGCGCCAGCAGCTCGGGCGGGGGGTTTGAGCAGTTCTTC. The variable domain in full, completed from reference TRBV5-1 and TRBJ2-1, reads KAGVTQTPRYLIKTRGQQVTLSCSPISGHRSVSWYQQTPGQGLQFLFEYFSETQRNKGNFPGRFSGRQFSNSRSEMNVSTLELGDSALYLCASSSGGGFEQFFGPGTRLTVL.

The chain carries TRBV5-6 and TRBJ1-4; 7 bases are shared with TRBD1. Losses at the gene ends were 0 bases for V and 8 bases for J; bases not matched to a gene: 7. CDR1 SGHDT and CDR2 YYEEEE come from the germline V gene. This CDR3 has 15 residues. CDR3 sequence reads: CASSLVGGANEKLFF. In DNA form, the CDR3 reads TGTGCCAGCAGCTTGGTAGGGGGCGCGAACGAAAAACTGTTTTTT.

The chain carries TRBV7-9 and TRBJ1-4; 8 nucleotides align to TRBD1. Losses at the gene ends were 5 bases for V and 7 bases for J; bases not matched to a gene: 9. Germline V gene sequence: CDR1 SEHNR, CDR2 FQNEAQ (reference sequence). The CDR3 loop spans 15 amino acids. The CDR3 DNA follows: TGTGCCAGCAGCGCCTGGACAGGGACATCTGAAAAACTGTTTTTT. Encoded protein: CASSAWTGTSEKLFF. The full variable domain, rest sourced from reference TRBV7-9 and TRBJ1-4, is DTGVSQNPRHKITKRGQNVTFRCDPISEHNRLYWYRQTLGQGPEFLTYFQNEAQLEKSRLLSDRFSAERPKGSFSTLEIQRTEQGDSAMYLCASSAWTGTSEKLFFGSGTQLSVL.

V usage is TRBV6-6 and J usage is TRBJ1-2; tentatively, D is TRBD1 (6 bases). This CDR3 spans 14 amino acids. V was cut by 2 bases and J by 3 bases, with 10 bases left in between. Germline CDR1 MNHNY, CDR2 SVGAGI (reference sequence). CDR3 in DNA: TGTGCCAGCAGTTACCTCACAGGGTACTATGGCTACACCTTC. This codes for CASSYLTGYYGYTF.

This chain links TRBV15 with TRBJ2-2, with D perhaps matching TRBD2 (5 bases). The V gene's germline CDR1 is LNHNV and CDR2 YYDKDF (reference sequence). V was trimmed by 8 bases and J by 2 bases, leaving 15 bases between them. This CDR3 is 15 amino acids long. CDR3 region: CATELGEGNTGELFF. The CDR3 DNA is TGTGCCACCGAGCTTGGAGAGGGCAACACCGGGGAGCTGTTTTTT.

The genes are TRBV7-2 and TRBJ1-1; tentative D call: TRBD1 (5 bases). Germline CDR1 and CDR2: SGHTA and FQGNSA. Trimming shortened V by 5 bases and J by 0 bases, and 10 bases separated the two germline ends. CDR3 size: 14 residues. The CDR3: CASSIGGVNTEAFF. The DNA of the CDR3 is TGTGCCAGCAGCATTGGGGGGGTGAACACTGAAGCTTTCTTT.

V gene TRBV5-6 combines with J gene TRBJ2-5; 8 positions agree with TRBD2. The CDR3 length is 17 residues. Germline loops: CDR1 SGHDT, CDR2 YYEEEE. The V gene end was trimmed by 1 base and the J gene end by 4 bases; junction bases not matched to a gene: 12. In DNA, the CDR3 is TGTGCCAGCAGCTTGCTCTTAGAGGGACTAGAGGGAGAGACCCAGTACTTC. Its protein is CASSLLLEGLEGETQYF.

V and J are TRBV21-1 and TRBJ1-1. TRBV21-1 is deemed a pseudogene. The CDR3 loop spans 12 amino acids. CDR3 sequence: CASSMRSSEAFF. The CDR3 bases are TGTGCCAGCAGCATGAGGTCATCAGAAGCTTTCTTT.

The chain links TRBV9 to TRBJ2-7, with D uncertain. This CDR3 is built from 13 residues. Trimming took 4 bases from V and 7 from J, leaving 15 bases between them. Germline values: CDR1 SGDLS, CDR2 YYNGEE. The CDR3 DNA follows: TGTGCCAGCAGCCCACTCCAAGCCGGTGAGCAGTACTTC. Protein sequence: CASSPLQAGEQYF.

This chain links TRBV7-8 with TRBJ2-7; D possibly corresponds to TRBD1 (5 bases). The germline CDR1 and CDR2 sequences are SGHVS and FQNEAQ. V was trimmed by 1 base and J by 3 bases, leaving 13 bases between them. CDR3 length equals 15 residues. CDR3 coding DNA: TGTGCCAGCAGCTTAGAACGACAGCCCTACTACGAGCAGTACTTC. Translation: CASSLERQPYYEQYF.

The chain recombines TRBV6-5 with TRBJ1-4; D is undetermined. Germline lookup yields CDR1 MNHEY and CDR2 SVGAGI. Trimming took off 0 bases at V and 7 bases at J, with 3 bases between the two ends. This CDR3 region has 12 residues. The CDR3 nucleotides read TGTGCCAGCAGTTACTCCGGTGAAAAACTGTTTTTT. This encodes CASSYSGEKLFF.

The chain combines TRBV4-1 with TRBJ2-3; 16 bases are shared with TRBD2. The V segment lost 4 bases and the J segment 13 bases; nucleotides outside the gene matches: 5. CDR1 MGHRA and CDR2 YSYEKL come from the germline V gene. The CDR3 runs 14 residues. The CDR3 loop is CASSPGTSGGGKYF. CDR3 nucleotide sequence: TGCGCCAGCAGCCCCGGGACTAGCGGGGGGGGGAAGTATTTT.

The chain uses TRBV9 and TRBJ2-7, with 11 bases that match TRBD2. J gave up 0 bases and V 4 bases, and 18 bases lay outside the gene matches. From germline, CDR1 is SGDLS and CDR2 YYNGEE. The CDR3 is made up of 20 amino acids. This CDR3 reads CASSPLEGSSGRPTSYEQYF. The CDR3, as DNA: TGTGCCAGCAGCCCACTGGAAGGGTCTAGCGGGAGGCCTACCTCCTACGAGCAGTACTTC. The complete variable domain, with remaining parts taken from reference TRBV9 and TRBJ2-7, reads DSGVTQTPKHLITATGQRVTLRCSPRSGDLSVYWYQQSLDQGLQFLIQYYNGEERAKGNILERFSAQQFPDLHSELNLSSLELGDSALYFCASSPLEGSSGRPTSYEQYFGPGTRLTVT.

The rearrangement uses TRBV5-4 and TRBJ1-2, with D possibly matching TRBD1 (5 bases). V lost 2 bases and J lost 5, with 13 bases in between. CDR3 length equals 14 residues. From germline, CDR1 is SGHNT and CDR2 YYREEE (reference sequence). This CDR3 reads CASSFGGDSYGYTF. In DNA form, the CDR3 reads TGTGCCAGCAGCTTTGGGGGGGATTCTTATGGCTACACCTTC. The full variable domain, completed using reference TRBV5-4 and TRBJ1-2, is ETGVTQSPTHLIKTRGQQVTLRCSSQSGHNTVSWYQQALGQGPQFIFQYYREEENGRGNFPPRFSGLQFPNYSSELNVNALELDDSALYLCASSFGGDSYGYTFGSGTRLTVV.

This sequence joins TRBV18 and TRBJ2-7, with 10 bases matching TRBD2. CDR1 and CDR2 (germline): KGHSH, LQKENI. The CDR3 covers 16 residues. After removal of 3 bases from V and 1 base from J, the junction contained 6 bases not matched to a gene. This CDR3 is CASSPTGTSASYEQYF. CDR3 sequence (DNA): TGTGCCAGCTCACCGACCGGGACTAGCGCTTCCTACGAGCAGTACTTC.

The rearrangement links TRBV5-5 to TRBJ1-5; a weak D match, TRBD1 (6 bases). The CDR3 spans 15 residues. Germline values: CDR1 SGHKS, CDR2 YYEKEE (reference sequence). Deletions cut 1 base from V and 6 bases from J, with 14 bases between. The CDR3 DNA follows: TGTGCCAGCAGCTTGTGGGGGGGGCTCGGTCAGCCCCAGCATTTT. It is translated as CASSLWGGLGQPQHF.

The chain couples TRBV5-1 to TRBJ1-2, with D perhaps TRBD1 (5 bases). Trimming left V 4 bases short and J 4 bases short, with 17 bases between. Germline V lookup: CDR1 SGHRS, CDR2 YFSETQ. The CDR3 has 15 residues. In DNA form, the CDR3 reads TGCGCCAGCAGCCCTGGACATCAGGGTCCCTATGGCTACACCTTC. Its protein is CASSPGHQGPYGYTF.

The chain has TRBV18 and TRBJ2-7; 9 bases fit TRBD1. Germline V lookup: CDR1 KGHSH, CDR2 LQKENI. This CDR3 has 15 residues. Trimming removed 6 bases from V and 4 bases from J; junction bases left unmatched: 10. CDR3 in amino acids: CASSSLGTGFYEQYF. CDR3 DNA sequence: TGTGCCAGCTCCAGCTTAGGGACAGGGTTTTACGAGCAGTACTTC.

This chain links TRBV6-5 with TRBJ2-7; D may be TRBD1 (5 bases). Germline CDR1 is MNHEY and CDR2 is SVGAGI. V was shortened by 7 bases and J by 5 bases, with 9 bases between the two germline ends. The CDR3 loop spans 11 amino acids. The CDR3, as DNA: TGTGCCAGCATCAAAGGGGACGAGCAGTACTTC. As protein: CASIKGDEQYF.